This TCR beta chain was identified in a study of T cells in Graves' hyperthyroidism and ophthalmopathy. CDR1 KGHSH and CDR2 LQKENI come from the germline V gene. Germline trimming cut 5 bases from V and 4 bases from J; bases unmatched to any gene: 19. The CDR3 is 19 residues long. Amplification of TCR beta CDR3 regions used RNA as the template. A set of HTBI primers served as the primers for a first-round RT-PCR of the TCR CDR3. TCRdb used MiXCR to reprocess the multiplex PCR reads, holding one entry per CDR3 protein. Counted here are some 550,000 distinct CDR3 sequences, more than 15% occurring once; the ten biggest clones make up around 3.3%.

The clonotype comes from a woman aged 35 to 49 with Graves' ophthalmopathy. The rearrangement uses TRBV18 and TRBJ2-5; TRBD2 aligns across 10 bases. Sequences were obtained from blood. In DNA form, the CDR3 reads TGTGCCAGCTCAGTATATAGGACTAGCGGAGTATCCGATCGAGAGACCCAGTACTTC. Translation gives CASSVYRTSGVSDRETQYF.